A selection of T cell receptor beta chains follows, all from one sample in a study of T cells in Graves' hyperthyroidism and ophthalmopathy. TCRdb re-called the multiplex PCR reads with MiXCR, one entry per CDR3 protein. Among 550,000 to 800,000 distinct CDR3 sequences listed, around 15% were seen once. Sequenced input: blood. The receptors here all came from a man aged 18-30 years with Graves' hyperthyroidism. CDR3s include the opening cysteine and the closing phenylalanine or tryptophan. D genes are given only for firm matches. Clone size is stated in some rows and not others, as once, few, many or a class when expanded.

cdr3_length | clone_size | j_call | v_call | d_call | cdr3_aa | cdr3_nt
16 | few | TRBJ2-7 | TRBV27 | TRBD2 | CASSPVPSGPSYEQYF | TGTGCCAGCAGTCCGGTACCTAGCGGCCCCTCCTACGAGCAGTACTTC
13 | NA | TRBJ2-7 | TRBV20-1 | TRBD2 | CSARGGGVGEQYF | TGCAGTGCTAGAGGGGGGGGGGTCGGAGAGCAGTACTTC
16 | NA | TRBJ2-4 | TRBV4-1 | NA | CASSQSGGSAKNIQYF | TGCGCCAGCAGCCAAAGTGGAGGGTCGGCCAAAAACATTCAGTACTTC
15 | NA | TRBJ2-7 | TRBV6-2/TRBV6-3 | NA | CASSYEGQMAYEQYF | TGTGCCAGCAGTTACGAAGGGCAGATGGCCTACGAGCAGTACTTC
14 | many | TRBJ2-7 | TRBV27 | TRBD2 | CASSTSGSTYEQYF | TGTGCCAGCAGCACTAGCGGGAGCACCTACGAGCAGTACTTC
15 | few | TRBJ2-3 | TRBV20-1 | TRBD2 | CSAVGAGGSTDTQYF | TGCAGTGCTGTTGGTGCGGGAGGGAGCACAGATACGCAGTATTTT
13 | few | TRBJ2-2 | TRBV20-1 | TRBD2 | CSSGSGVAGELFF | TGCAGCAGCGGGAGTGGGGTCGCCGGGGAGCTGTTTTTT
14 | many | TRBJ2-7 | TRBV7-9 | NA | CASSLVGEAYEQYF | TGTGCCAGCAGCTTAGTAGGGGAGGCCTACGAGCAGTACTTC
16 | many | TRBJ2-7 | TRBV7-2 | TRBD2 | CASSPVGSSGRYEQYF | TGTGCCAGCAGCCCAGTAGGGTCTAGCGGGAGGTACGAGCAGTACTTC
14 | NA | TRBJ1-2 | TRBV7-6 | NA | CASSPRESGYGYTF | TGTGCCAGCAGCCCCCGCGAGAGCGGCTATGGCTACACCTTC
14 | many | TRBJ1-2 | TRBV12-3/TRBV12-4 | TRBD1 | CASSLRDRVNGYTF | TGTGCCAGCAGTTTAAGGGACAGGGTAAATGGCTACACCTTC
13 | once | TRBJ2-7 | TRBV6-1 | TRBD1 | CASKTRGRGEQYF | TGTGCCAGCAAGACGAGGGGGCGCGGAGAGCAGTACTTC
13 | many | TRBJ2-1 | TRBV7-9 | NA | CASTFGAYNEQFF | TGTGCCAGCACCTTCGGGGCCTACAATGAGCAGTTCTTC
13 | many | TRBJ2-7 | TRBV13 | TRBD2 | CASSSGSEFEQYF | TGTGCCAGCTCTAGCGGGAGTGAGTTCGAGCAGTACTTC
15 | few | TRBJ2-2 | TRBV30 | NA | CAWSSINANTGELFF | TGTGCCTGGAGTTCCATTAACGCGAACACCGGGGAGCTGTTTTTT
14 | many | TRBJ1-3 | TRBV6-6 | NA | CASSYSNSGNTIYF | TGTGCCAGCAGTTACTCGAACTCTGGAAACACCATATATTTT
13 | once | TRBJ1-2 | TRBV13 | NA | CASSLGPPSGYTF | TGTGCCAGCAGCTTAGGCCCCCCGTCGGGCTACACCTTC
18 | many | TRBJ2-5 | TRBV6-2/TRBV6-3 | TRBD2 | CASSYARLAGRERKTQYF | TGTGCCAGCAGTTACGCGAGGCTAGCGGGAAGGGAGAGGAAGACCCAGTACTTC
17 | many | TRBJ2-7 | TRBV27 | NA | CASSFAPSSYLAREQYF | TGTGCCAGCAGTTTCGCACCTAGTTCCTACCTCGCCCGCGAGCAGTACTTC
16 | many | TRBJ2-6 | TRBV28 | NA | CASSWPFNSGANVLTF | TGTGCCAGCAGTTGGCCCTTTAACTCTGGGGCCAACGTCCTGACTTTC
20 | NA | TRBJ2-1 | TRBV7-8 | TRBD2 | CASSLALVAGDMISDNEQFF | TGTGCCAGCAGCTTAGCGTTGGTCGCGGGAGACATGATTTCGGACAATGAGCAGTTCTTC
13 | many | TRBJ2-7 | TRBV13 | TRBD1 | CASSIQGEYEQYF | TGTGCCAGCAGCATACAGGGGGAGTACGAGCAGTACTTC
13 | few | TRBJ1-5 | TRBV3-1 | NA | CASSLGVTQPQHF | TGTGCCAGCAGCCTGGGAGTAACTCAGCCCCAGCATTTT
15 | NA | TRBJ2-3 | TRBV20-1 | TRBD2 | CSARDPGGGVDTQYF | TGCAGTGCTAGAGATCCCGGGGGGGGAGTAGATACGCAGTATTTT
14 | many | TRBJ1-1 | TRBV2 | NA | CAGDRGPSDTEAFF | TGTGCCGGCGACCGGGGGCCCAGTGACACTGAAGCTTTCTTT
14 | many | TRBJ2-7 | TRBV30 | TRBD1 | CALRPGQGAYEQYF | TGTGCTTTAAGACCGGGACAGGGGGCTTACGAGCAGTACTTC
16 | many | TRBJ2-7 | TRBV28 | NA | CASSALGDPLSYEQYF | TGTGCCAGCAGTGCCCTAGGGGATCCACTTTCCTACGAGCAGTACTTC
16 | few | TRBJ2-3 | TRBV9 | NA | CASSVGSSGHTDTQYF | TGTGCCAGCAGCGTGGGGTCAAGCGGTCACACAGATACGCAGTATTTT
15 | NA | TRBJ1-4 | TRBV10-2 | NA | CASRVTHRANEKLFF | TGCGCCAGCAGAGTGACGCACAGGGCCAATGAAAAACTGTTTTTT
13 | many | TRBJ2-1 | TRBV20-1 | NA | CSASDRPYNEQFF | TGCAGTGCTAGCGATAGACCCTACAATGAGCAGTTCTTC
13 | many | TRBJ2-3 | TRBV12-3/TRBV12-4 | NA | CASSLRQPDTQYF | TGTGCCAGCAGTTTGAGGCAGCCAGATACGCAGTATTTT
16 | many | TRBJ2-5 | TRBV7-2 | TRBD2 | CASSGQPSGRGETQYF | TGTGCCAGCAGCGGCCAACCTAGCGGGAGGGGAGAGACCCAGTACTTC
14 | few | TRBJ2-1 | TRBV30 | NA | CAWRTQGTYNEQFF | TGTGCCTGGAGGACCCAAGGGACCTACAATGAGCAGTTCTTC
14 | many | TRBJ2-2 | TRBV29-1 | TRBD1 | CSVAQGASTGELFF | TGCAGCGTCGCCCAGGGGGCAAGCACCGGGGAGCTGTTTTTT
16 | few | TRBJ1-5 | TRBV28 | NA | CASIHTWTADNQPQHF | TGTGCCAGCATCCATACTTGGACAGCTGACAATCAGCCCCAGCATTTT
14 | few | TRBJ1-1 | TRBV6-5 | NA | CASSYSEVNTEAFF | TGTGCCAGCAGTTACTCCGAGGTGAACACTGAAGCTTTCTTT
13 | NA | TRBJ2-5 | TRBV30 | TRBD1 | CAWSWGQQETQYF | TGTGCCTGGAGTTGGGGACAGCAAGAGACCCAGTACTTC